Described below is a single TCR beta chain sequence and its context. Its cognate antigen has yet to be identified. There are no base qualities to consult, and no much larger clone falls within one base. The source of the sample is a study of technical replicates of blood from several donors listed by TCRdb under 2017. V drops 4 bases and J drops 5 bases, leaving 13 bases in between. CDR1 and CDR2 were assigned from the germline V gene as MGHDK and SYGVNS. Including cysteine and phenylalanine, the CDR3 has 14 amino acids. Just the 42-base CDR3 DNA is kept, in frame starting at base 1. Library creation used the immunoSEQ multiplex PCR assay. Sourced from immuneACCESS, this table was stored by TCRdb with only in-frame sequences that have V and J called. A share of the clones is absent; for the studies checked, an unresolved V gene accounts for under half, and the remainder has no known explanation. This sample has around 86,000 clones in its table, and 90% to 97% of those were observed once. The ten largest clonotypes hold about 0.2% of the sample.

Sample: T cells isolated from PBMCs. This receptor chain uses TRBV25-1 and TRBJ2-3, with TRBD1 as a weak D call on 6 bases. This TCR was recovered from a human donor in good health. At the DNA level, the sequence is TGTGCCAGCAGTGTCAAGCTACAGGGAGATACGCAGTATTTT. It is translated as CASSVKLQGDTQYF.